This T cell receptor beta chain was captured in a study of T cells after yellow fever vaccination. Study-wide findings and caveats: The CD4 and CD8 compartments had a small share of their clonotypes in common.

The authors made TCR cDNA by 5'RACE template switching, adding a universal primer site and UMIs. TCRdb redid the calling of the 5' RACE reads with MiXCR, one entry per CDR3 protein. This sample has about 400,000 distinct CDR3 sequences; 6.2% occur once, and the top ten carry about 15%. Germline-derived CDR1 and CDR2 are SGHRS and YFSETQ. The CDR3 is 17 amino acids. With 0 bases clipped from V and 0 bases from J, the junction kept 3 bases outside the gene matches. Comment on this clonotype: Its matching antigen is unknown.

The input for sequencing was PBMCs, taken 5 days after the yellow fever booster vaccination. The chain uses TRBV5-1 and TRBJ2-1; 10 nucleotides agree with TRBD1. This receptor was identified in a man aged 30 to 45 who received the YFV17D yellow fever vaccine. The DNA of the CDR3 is TGCGCCAGCAGCTTGGGGGACAGGGGTCGCTCCTACAATGAGCAGTTCTTC. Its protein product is CASSLGDRGRSYNEQFF. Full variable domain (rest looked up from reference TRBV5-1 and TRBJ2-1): KAGVTQTPRYLIKTRGQQVTLSCSPISGHRSVSWYQQTPGQGLQFLFEYFSETQRNKGNFPGRFSGRQFSNSRSEMNVSTLELGDSALYLCASSLGDRGRSYNEQFFGPGTRLTVL.